Shown below are 26 T cell receptor beta chains from a single sample sequenced in a study of tumor and adjacent non-tumor tissue in lung cancer listed by TCRdb under 2018. Library method: multiplex PCR. Sequencing instrument: Illumina HiSeq 2500. TCRbeta libraries were built by three rounds of nested PCR using primers (Table S4), following protocols modified from ARM-PCR. TCRdb itself trimmed the public reads at Q25 with fastp, ran MiXCR and retained productive beta chains. Each entry merges the rows of one CDR3 protein and shows their most common DNA and genes. Within this sample are about 200,000 distinct CDR3 sequences, with about 71% of them counted one time only. The top ten clonotypes cover about 23% of the sample. Bulk unsorted tissue served as the source for RNA extraction, and RNA quality was assessed using a NanoDrop ND-1000 and an Agilent 2100. Source material: lung tumor tissue. These TCRs come from a man aged 60 to 75 with non-small cell lung cancer.

The chain couples TRBV5-4 to TRBJ2-7, with 8 nucleotides matching TRBD2. The CDR3 spans 13 residues. With V trimmed by 4 bases and J by 7 bases, 7 bases remained unmatched. In germline, CDR1 is SGHNT, CDR2 YYREEE (reference sequence). CDR3 nucleotides: TGTGCCAGCAGCCCTCGGGAGGGTGGAGAGCAGTACTTC. This gives the protein CASSPREGGEQYF.

This clonotype was detected only a few times. Since a much larger clone is just one base distant, this may be a read error. The V gene is TRBV12-3 or TRBV12-4, the J gene TRBJ2-1; 9 bases align to TRBD2. This CDR3 region has 15 residues. V was pared by 8 bases and J by 6 bases, with 11 bases of the junction left unmatched. The CDR3 loop is CASLSGTSRPNEQFF. The CDR3 DNA is TGTGCCAGCCTGTCCGGGACTAGCAGGCCCAATGAGCAGTTCTTC.

To note about this clonotype: At one boundary the junction diverges from the germline segment, which might be a read error. This rearrangement joins TRBV6-1 to TRBJ2-5; 9 bases are a match to TRBD2. Germline V gives CDR1 MNHNS, CDR2 SASEGT. The length of the CDR3 is 15 residues. The CDR3 loop is CASSEWGLAEKTLYF. CDR3 nucleotide sequence: TGTGCCAGCAGTGAATGGGGACTAGCCGAGAAGACCCTGTACTTC.

This clonotype was seen a few times. A much larger clone sits a single nucleotide away, making a read error possible. V is TRBV6-6 and J is TRBJ2-1, with a possible D match to TRBD2 (6 bases). CDR3 length equals 12 residues. Germline V lookup: CDR1 MNHNY, CDR2 SVGAGI (reference sequence). The CDR3 protein is CPSSLDYIGRFF. CDR3 nucleotide sequence: TGTCCCAGCAGTCTAGACTACATCGGGAGGTTCTTC.

About this clonotype itself: This could be a read error, since a much larger clone is one nucleotide away. The chain uses TRBV6-2 or TRBV6-3 and TRBJ1-2; 10 positions match TRBD1. The CDR3 is made up of 15 amino acids. The germline CDR1 and CDR2 sequences are MNHEY and SVGEGT. CDR3 sequence: CASTYGDRGNGGYTF. The CDR3 DNA reads TGTGCCAGCACTTACGGGGACAGGGGAAATGGAGGCTACACCTTC.

About this clonotype: This could be a read error, since a much larger clone is one nucleotide away. The V gene is TRBV11-3, the J gene TRBJ2-5, with 10 bases matching TRBD1. The germline CDR1 and CDR2 sequences are SGHNT and YENEEA. V lost 3 bases, J lost 14 bases, and 9 bases stayed unmatched. CDR3 length: 13 residues. CDR3 in amino acids: CASSLGDRGGHYF. The DNA for the CDR3 is TGTGCCAGCAGCTTGGGGGACAGGGGAGGCCACTACTTC.

This clonotype has at least ten counts. The chain couples TRBV20-1 to TRBJ1-2; D gene unclear. The CDR3 has 13 residues. V was shortened by 0 bases and J by 3 bases, with 8 bases between the two germline ends. From germline, CDR1 is DFQATT and CDR2 SNEGSKA (reference sequence). The CDR3 region has the DNA TGCAGTGCTAGAGAACGGCAATACTATGGCTACACCTTC. Amino acid sequence: CSARERQYYGYTF.

With respect to this clonotype: With a much larger clone just one base away, this may be a read error. V usage is TRBV20-1 and J usage is TRBJ1-4; D unclear. Trimming took 1 base from V and 7 from J, leaving 22 bases between them. The CDR3 has 17 residues. Germline lookup yields CDR1 DFQATT and CDR2 SNEGSKA (reference sequence). CDR3 nucleotides: TGCAGTGCTAGAGGGCGGAATTGCGGGCAGTTGGGTGAAAAACTGTTTTTT. Translating gives CSARGRNCGQLGEKLFF.

With regard to this clonotype: A much bigger clone sits one base away, suggesting this may be a read error. The rearrangement joins TRBV28 to TRBJ1-6, with D perhaps TRBD1 (5 bases). With 5 bases removed from V and 2 bases from J, the gap between germline ends came to 10 bases. CDR1 is MDHEN and CDR2 is SYDVKM in the germline V gene. The CDR3 extends over 15 amino acids. CDR3 coding DNA: TGTGCCAGCAGTCCGCGGGGGACCTATAATTCACCCCTCCACTTT. Its protein is CASSPRGTYNSPLHF.

This clonotype appeared once. With a much larger clone just one base away, this may be a read error. The chain is built from TRBV6-1 and TRBJ1-3, with D perhaps matching TRBD1 (5 bases). The CDR3 extends over 15 amino acids. The V end lost 5 bases, the J end lost 8 bases, and 19 bases lay between the germline ends. Germline CDR1 and CDR2: MNHNS and SASEGT. Here the CDR3 reads CASSLKSAGSDTIYF. The CDR3 DNA sequence: TGTGCCAGCAGTCTCAAATCGGCAGGGTCGGACACCATATATTTT.

In regard to this clonotype: It may be a read error: a sequence one base away is much more abundant. The genes are TRBV7-9 and TRBJ2-5; TRBD2 aligns across 11 bases. CDR1 is SEHNR and CDR2 is FQNEAQ in the germline V gene (reference sequence). CDR3 size: 17 residues. With V trimmed by 5 bases and J by 5 bases, 13 bases remained unmatched. The CDR3 region has the DNA TGTGCCAGCAGCCCGATAGCGGGAGGGACAGTCCGGGAGACCCAGTACTTC. Its translation is CASSPIAGGTVRETQYF.

As to this clonotype: At one end, the junction sequence differs from germline, possibly due to a read error. CDR3 nucleotide sequence: TGTGCCAGCCGTTACTCGAGCTCCCCCGGGACCTCACCCCTCCACTTT. Protein: CASRYSSSPGTSPLHF. The chain joins TRBV6-5 to TRBJ1-6; tentative D call: TRBD1 (5 bases). This CDR3 has 16 amino acids. The germline V gene has CDR1 MNHEY and CDR2 SVGAGI.

Comment on this clonotype: A clone one base away is much larger, so this may be a read error. The chain is built from TRBV12-3 or TRBV12-4 and TRBJ1-2; unclear D gene. CDR3 length: 11 residues. The CDR3 DNA is TGTCCCAGCAGCATGGCCCATGGCTACACCTTC. It is translated as CPSSMAHGYTF.

This clonotype was seen many times. The CDR3, as DNA: TGCGCCAGCCTGGACAGCCGGGAGGGCTCCTACGAGCAGTACTTC. It translates to CASLDSREGSYEQYF. V usage is TRBV4-1 and J usage is TRBJ2-7; 8 nucleotides match TRBD2. J was trimmed by 0 bases and V by 8 bases; bases with no gene match: 9. There are 15 residues in the CDR3. CDR1 MGHRA and CDR2 YSYEKL come from the germline V gene.

Concerning this clonotype itself: The junction departs from germline at one end; a sequencing error may be responsible. The chain has TRBV5-4 and TRBJ2-1; a weak D match, TRBD2 (5 bases). The CDR3 loop spans 15 amino acids. Germline loops: CDR1 SGHNT, CDR2 YYREEE (reference sequence). The CDR3 region has the DNA TGCGCCAGCAGCCTTAGCGCAATCTATGGTAATGAGCAGTTGTTC. Amino acids: CASSLSAIYGNEQLF.

With respect to this clonotype: This clone may be a read error of a much larger clone one base away. The V and J genes are TRBV20-1 and TRBJ1-1; TRBD1 matches 7 bases. CDR1 and CDR2 from the germline V gene are DFQATT and SNEGSKA (reference sequence). CDR3 length equals 15 residues. Here the CDR3 DNA reads TGCGGTGCTAGGGGTGGGACAGCCTTGAACACTGAAGCTTTCTTT. It is translated as CGARGGTALNTEAFF.

About this clonotype: The conserved phenylalanine or tryptophan is not found at the CDR3 terminus, so this likely reflects a read error. The DNA is omitted, as the CDR3 cannot be located on it reliably, and the CDR3 follows TCRdb's listing. V and J are TRBV11-2 and TRBJ2-5; the table gives TRBD1 as D, unverified against the DNA. Germline V gene sequence: CDR1 SGHAT, CDR2 FQNNGV. The CDR3 numbers 13 amino acids, ends counted. The CDR3 sequence: CASSSTGEETHYL.

A remark on this clonotype: A much larger clone sits a single nucleotide away, making a read error possible. The chain is built from TRBV12-3 or TRBV12-4 and TRBJ2-7; TRBD1 is a possible D gene (5 bases). This CDR3 is built from 14 residues. The CDR3 DNA follows: TGTGCCAACAGTTCAGGGTCTGTGACCTACGAGCAGTACTTC. Translated: CANSSGSVTYEQYF.

Remarks on this clonotype: This may be a read error: a much more frequent sequence differs by one nucleotide. The chain is built from TRBV20-1 and TRBJ2-1; 12 nucleotides agree with TRBD2. This CDR3 has 13 amino acids. The germline V gene has CDR1 DFQATT and CDR2 SNEGSKA (reference sequence). The CDR3 reads CSALTSGGNDQFF. CDR3 DNA sequence: TGCAGTGCTTTGACTAGCGGGGGAAATGATCAGTTCTTC.

This clonotype was detected ten times or more. The V gene is TRBV20-1, the J gene TRBJ2-3, with a weak D call TRBD2 (6 bases). The germline V gene encodes CDR1 DFQATT and CDR2 SNEGSKA (reference sequence). The germline V and J ends were trimmed by 0 bases and 0 bases, with 10 bases remaining between them. The CDR3 has 15 residues. The CDR3 region is CSARDRLVSTDTQYF. CDR3 sequence (DNA): TGCAGTGCTAGAGATCGACTAGTGAGCACAGATACGCAGTATTTT.

With regard to this clonotype: Germline and junction disagree at one end, which may indicate a read error. V and J are TRBV20-1 and TRBJ2-3; 8 bases line up with TRBD2. The CDR3 is 15 residues long. From germline, CDR1 is DFQATT and CDR2 SNEGSKA (reference sequence). This chain's CDR3 is CSASPRTSCRDAQYF. In DNA, the CDR3 is TGCAGTGCTTCCCCGCGGACTAGCTGCAGAGATGCGCAGTATTTT.

The chain couples TRBV20-1 to TRBJ2-3; 11 nucleotides line up with TRBD2. V shed 4 bases and J 10 bases; nucleotides not matched to a gene: 10. The CDR3 consists of 14 residues. Germline assignment: CDR1 DFQATT and CDR2 SNEGSKA (reference sequence). The chain's CDR3 is CSAKTSGTRGPQYF. CDR3 coding DNA: TGCAGTGCTAAGACTAGCGGGACACGTGGGCCGCAGTATTTT.

This clonotype was observed a single time. The gene calls are TRBV4-2 and TRBJ1-1; 8 bases match TRBD1. The CDR3 has 13 amino acids. Trimming removed 10 bases from V and 7 bases from J; junction bases left unmatched: 11. Germline values: CDR1 LGHNA, CDR2 YNFKEQ. The CDR3 DNA is TGTGCCAACAGTCGACAGGGGACCATTGAAGCTTTCTTT. Translated, it gives CANSRQGTIEAFF.

About this clonotype itself: One junction end does not reproduce the germline sequence, and a read error may be involved. The chain combines TRBV6-6 with TRBJ2-3, with 14 bases identical to TRBD2. The germline CDR1 and CDR2 sequences are MNHNY and SVGAGI (reference sequence). CDR3 size: 16 residues. CDR3 nucleotide sequence: TGTGCCAGCAGTTATGGACTAGCGGGGGGTGCAGAAACGCAGTATTTT. Translating gives CASSYGLAGGAETQYF.

Concerning this clonotype: This clone may be a read error of a much larger clone one base away. The rearrangement links TRBV6-6 to TRBJ2-3; 11 nucleotides agree with TRBD1. CDR3 size: 14 residues. V gave up 4 bases and J gave up 4 bases; unmatched junction bases: 1. CDR1 MNHNY and CDR2 SVGAGI come from the germline V gene (reference sequence). The CDR3 bases are TGTGCCAGCAGTTGGACAGGGGGCGCAGATACGCAGTATTTT. Translation gives CASSWTGGADTQYF.

Notes on this clonotype: Relative to the germline gene, one junction end is altered; a read error may explain this. CDR3 DNA sequence: TGTGCCATCAGCGAGTCGCAAGCAACTAATGAAAAACAGTTTTTT. This translates into CAISESQATNEKQFF. This rearrangement joins TRBV10-3 to TRBJ1-4, with D hard to call. Germline CDR1 reads ENHRY; CDR2 reads SYGVKD. The CDR3 runs to 15 residues.